Listed below are T cell receptor beta chains from one sample, sequenced in a study of PD-1 blockade in classical Hodgkin lymphoma. Clones were sequenced by immunoSEQ multiplex PCR, and TCRdb holds only the in-frame ones, with some missing. The table has approximately 25,000 clones, 72% seen once. The specimen was peripheral blood mononuclear cells (PBMCs), collected before the fourth cycle of nivolumab. Source of these receptors: a human donor with classical Hodgkin lymphoma. Both conserved end residues are part of each CDR3. D genes are given only for firm matches. The size entry is marked missing in some rows and otherwise reads once, few, many or a size class.

CDR3 protein: CAVGQWTIMNTEAFF
CDR3 DNA: TGTGCGGTAGGACAGTGGACTATCATGAACACTGAAGCTTTCTTT
clone size: once
V gene: TRBV19
D gene: .
J gene: TRBJ1-1

CDR3 protein: CASSLRGYPPLGTDTQYF
CDR3 DNA: TGTGCCAGCAGTTTAAGAGGTTATCCCCCCTTGGGCACAGATACGCAGTATTTT
clone size: .
V gene: TRBV27
D gene: .
J gene: TRBJ2-3

CDR3 protein: CASSQDVGHSYEQYF
CDR3 DNA: TGCGCCAGCAGCCAAGACGTAGGCCATTCCTACGAGCAGTACTTC
clone size: .
V gene: TRBV4-3
D gene: .
J gene: TRBJ2-7

CDR3 protein: CASSEFLAGGAAGELFF
CDR3 DNA: TGTGCCAGCAGTGAATTTTTGGCAGGGGGCGCGGCCGGGGAGCTGTTTTTT
clone size: few
V gene: TRBV2
D gene: TRBD1
J gene: TRBJ2-2

CDR3 protein: CASTPGQGSYEQYF
CDR3 DNA: TGTGCCAGCACCCCGGGACAGGGCTCCTACGAGCAGTACTTC
clone size: .
V gene: TRBV9
D gene: TRBD1
J gene: TRBJ2-7

CDR3 protein: CASSQAPSTNEQFF
CDR3 DNA: TGCGCCAGCAGCCAAGCCCCTAGCACAAATGAGCAGTTCTTC
clone size: few
V gene: TRBV4-1
D gene: .
J gene: TRBJ2-1

CDR3 protein: CASSETGFTGELFF
CDR3 DNA: TGTGCCAGCAGTGAAACAGGGTTCACCGGGGAGCTGTTTTTT
clone size: .
V gene: TRBV2
D gene: .
J gene: TRBJ2-2

CDR3 protein: CASSLVGLVNNEQFF
CDR3 DNA: TGTGCCAGCAGCTTGGTCGGACTAGTTAACAATGAGCAGTTCTTC
clone size: .
V gene: TRBV5-4
D gene: TRBD2
J gene: TRBJ2-1

CDR3 protein: CASSLGAGGPDTQYF
CDR3 DNA: TGCGCCAGCAGCTTGGGTGCGGGGGGTCCAGATACGCAGTATTTT
clone size: .
V gene: TRBV5-1
D gene: TRBD2
J gene: TRBJ2-3

CDR3 protein: CASSVGSPVEAFF
CDR3 DNA: TGTGCCAGTAGTGTGGGTAGCCCAGTCGAAGCTTTCTTT
clone size: .
V gene: TRBV19
D gene: .
J gene: TRBJ1-1

CDR3 protein: CASSLSRTQETQYF
CDR3 DNA: TGTGCCAGCAGTTTATCGCGGACTCAAGAGACCCAGTACTTC
clone size: few
V gene: TRBV27
D gene: .
J gene: TRBJ2-5

CDR3 protein: CAWSTQGYQPQHF
CDR3 DNA: TGTGCCTGGAGTACCCAGGGGTATCAGCCCCAGCATTTT
clone size: .
V gene: TRBV30
D gene: .
J gene: TRBJ1-5

CDR3 protein: CAWTHGAGGYTF
CDR3 DNA: TGTGCCTGGACCCACGGGGCGGGGGGCTACACCTTC
clone size: .
V gene: TRBV30
D gene: .
J gene: TRBJ1-2

CDR3 protein: CASSFPSSGGLIRPDTQYF
CDR3 DNA: TGTGCCAGCAGTTTCCCGTCTAGCGGGGGGCTCATTAGACCAGATACGCAGTATTTT
clone size: few
V gene: TRBV28
D gene: TRBD2
J gene: TRBJ2-3

CDR3 protein: CASSLAGTSGRAYNEQFF
CDR3 DNA: TGTGCCAGCAGCTTAGCCGGGACTAGCGGGAGGGCCTACAATGAGCAGTTCTTC
clone size: .
V gene: TRBV7-9
D gene: TRBD2
J gene: TRBJ2-1

CDR3 protein: CASSYPGLEETQYF
CDR3 DNA: TGTGCCAGCAGCTACCCGGGTCTCGAGGAGACCCAGTACTTC
clone size: once
V gene: TRBV6-6
D gene: .
J gene: TRBJ2-5

CDR3 protein: CASSVDRAGNTIYF
CDR3 DNA: TGTGCCAGCAGCGTGGACAGGGCTGGAAACACCATATATTTT
clone size: .
V gene: TRBV5-4
D gene: TRBD1
J gene: TRBJ1-3

CDR3 protein: CASSSLDRTYEQYF
CDR3 DNA: TGTGCCAGCAGCTCATTGGACCGGACCTACGAGCAGTACTTC
clone size: .
V gene: TRBV13
D gene: .
J gene: TRBJ2-7

CDR3 protein: CASSPQTGQGLYGYTF
CDR3 DNA: TGTGCCAGCTCACCACAAACTGGACAGGGGCTCTATGGCTACACCTTC
clone size: .
V gene: TRBV18
D gene: TRBD1
J gene: TRBJ1-2

CDR3 protein: CASSLGTGTGELFF
CDR3 DNA: TGCGCCAGCAGCCTGGGGACAGGGACCGGGGAGCTGTTTTTT
clone size: .
V gene: TRBV4-1
D gene: TRBD1
J gene: TRBJ2-2

CDR3 protein: CASSESNEQYF
CDR3 DNA: TGCGCCAGCAGTGAGTCGAACGAGCAGTACTTC
clone size: few
V gene: TRBV10-2
D gene: .
J gene: TRBJ2-7

CDR3 protein: CASSVGLSTDTQYF
CDR3 DNA: TGTGCCAGCAGCGTGGGACTTAGCACAGATACGCAGTATTTT
clone size: .
V gene: TRBV2
D gene: .
J gene: TRBJ2-3